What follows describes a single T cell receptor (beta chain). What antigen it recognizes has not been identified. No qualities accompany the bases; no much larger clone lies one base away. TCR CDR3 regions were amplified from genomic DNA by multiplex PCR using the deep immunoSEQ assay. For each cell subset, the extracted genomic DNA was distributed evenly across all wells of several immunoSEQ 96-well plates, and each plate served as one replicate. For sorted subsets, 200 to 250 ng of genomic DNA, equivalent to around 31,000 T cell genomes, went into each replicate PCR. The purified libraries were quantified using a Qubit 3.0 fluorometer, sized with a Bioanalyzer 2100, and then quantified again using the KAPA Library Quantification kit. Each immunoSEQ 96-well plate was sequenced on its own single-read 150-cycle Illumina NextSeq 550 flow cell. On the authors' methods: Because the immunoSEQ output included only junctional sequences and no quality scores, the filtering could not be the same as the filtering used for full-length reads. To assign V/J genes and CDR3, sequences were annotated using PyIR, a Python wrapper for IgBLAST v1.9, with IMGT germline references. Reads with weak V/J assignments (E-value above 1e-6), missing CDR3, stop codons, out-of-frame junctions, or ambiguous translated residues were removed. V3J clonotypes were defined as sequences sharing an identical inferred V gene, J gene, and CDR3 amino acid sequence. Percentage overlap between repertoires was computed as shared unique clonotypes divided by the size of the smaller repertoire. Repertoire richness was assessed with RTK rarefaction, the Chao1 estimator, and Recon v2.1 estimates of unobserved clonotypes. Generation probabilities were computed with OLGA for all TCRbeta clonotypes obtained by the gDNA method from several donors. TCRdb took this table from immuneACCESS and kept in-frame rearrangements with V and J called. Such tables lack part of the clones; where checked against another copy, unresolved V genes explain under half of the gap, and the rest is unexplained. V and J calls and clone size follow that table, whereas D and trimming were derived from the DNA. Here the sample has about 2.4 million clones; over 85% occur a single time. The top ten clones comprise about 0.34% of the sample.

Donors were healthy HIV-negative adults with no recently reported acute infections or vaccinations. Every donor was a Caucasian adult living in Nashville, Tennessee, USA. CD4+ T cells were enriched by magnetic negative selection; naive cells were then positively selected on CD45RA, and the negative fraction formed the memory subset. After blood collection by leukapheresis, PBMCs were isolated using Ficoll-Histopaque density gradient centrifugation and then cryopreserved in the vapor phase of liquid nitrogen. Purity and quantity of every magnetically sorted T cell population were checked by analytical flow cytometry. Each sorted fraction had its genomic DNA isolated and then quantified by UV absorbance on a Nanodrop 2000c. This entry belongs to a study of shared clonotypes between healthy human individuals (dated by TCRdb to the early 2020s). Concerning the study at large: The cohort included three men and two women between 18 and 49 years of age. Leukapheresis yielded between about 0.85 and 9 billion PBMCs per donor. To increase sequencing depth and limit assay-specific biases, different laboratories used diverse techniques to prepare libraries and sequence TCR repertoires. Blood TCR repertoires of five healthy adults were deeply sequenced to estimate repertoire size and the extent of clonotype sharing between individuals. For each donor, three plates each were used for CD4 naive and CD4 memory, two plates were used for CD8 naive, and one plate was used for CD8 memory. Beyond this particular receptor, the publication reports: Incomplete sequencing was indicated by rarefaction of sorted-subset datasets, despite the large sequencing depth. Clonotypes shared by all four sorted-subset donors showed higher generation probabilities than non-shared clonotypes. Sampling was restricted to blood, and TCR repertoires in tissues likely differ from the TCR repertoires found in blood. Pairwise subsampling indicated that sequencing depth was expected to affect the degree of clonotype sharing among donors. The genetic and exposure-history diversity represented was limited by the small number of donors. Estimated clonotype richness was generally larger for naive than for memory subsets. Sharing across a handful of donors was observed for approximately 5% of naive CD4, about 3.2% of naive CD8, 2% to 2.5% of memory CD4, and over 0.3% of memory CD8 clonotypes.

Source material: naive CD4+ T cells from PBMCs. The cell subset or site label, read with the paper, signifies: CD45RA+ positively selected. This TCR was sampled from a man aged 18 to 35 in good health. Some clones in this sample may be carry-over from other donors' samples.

CDR3 sequence: CASSQPWTSTDTQYF. At the DNA level, the sequence is TGCGCCAGCAGCCAACCTTGGACTAGCACAGATACGCAGTATTTT. Recombination linked TRBV4-1 to TRBJ2-3; TRBD2 is perhaps the D gene, given 5 matching bases. The CDR3 numbers 15 residues from cysteine through phenylalanine. Kept here is only the CDR3 DNA, which spans 45 bases and is read in frame from base 1. Cut back by 2 bases and 0 bases, the V and J ends lie 9 bases apart. The germline V gene provides CDR1 MGHRA and CDR2 YSYEKL.